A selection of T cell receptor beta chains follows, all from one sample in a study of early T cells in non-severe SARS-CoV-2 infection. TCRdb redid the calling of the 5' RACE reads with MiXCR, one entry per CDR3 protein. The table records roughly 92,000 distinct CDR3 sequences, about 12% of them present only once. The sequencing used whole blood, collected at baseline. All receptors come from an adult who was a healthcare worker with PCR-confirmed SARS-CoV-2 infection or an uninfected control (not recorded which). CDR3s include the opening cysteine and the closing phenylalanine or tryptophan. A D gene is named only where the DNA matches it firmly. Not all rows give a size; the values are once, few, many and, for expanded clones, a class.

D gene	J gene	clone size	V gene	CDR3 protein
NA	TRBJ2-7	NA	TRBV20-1	CSARDWDGRTYEQYF
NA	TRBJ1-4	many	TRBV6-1	CASNRGADEKLFF
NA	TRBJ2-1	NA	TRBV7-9	CASTPTKNGRDNEQFF
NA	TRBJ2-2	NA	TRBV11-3	CASTRGATTGELFF
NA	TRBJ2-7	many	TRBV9	CASSAGTSVSSYEQYF
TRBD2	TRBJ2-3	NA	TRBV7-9	CASSFKLSGRAKDTDTQYF
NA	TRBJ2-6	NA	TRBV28	CAALSSGANVLTF
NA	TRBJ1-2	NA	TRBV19	CASSVGSNYGYTF
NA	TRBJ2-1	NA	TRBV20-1	CSARAPPSGFSSYNEQFF
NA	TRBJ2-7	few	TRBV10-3	CAISVEGRHEQYF
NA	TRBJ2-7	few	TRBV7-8	CASSRTGTPPYEQYF
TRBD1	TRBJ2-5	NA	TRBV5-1	CASSGGTRQGRETQYF
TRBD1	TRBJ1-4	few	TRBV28	CASSSRDRAHEKLFF
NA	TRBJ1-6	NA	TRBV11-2	CASSLVRPDVSPLHF
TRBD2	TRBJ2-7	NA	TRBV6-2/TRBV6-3	CASSSGLAERSYEQYF
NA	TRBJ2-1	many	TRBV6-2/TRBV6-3	CASSYPQGQFF
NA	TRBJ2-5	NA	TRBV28	CASSRAGVLETQYF
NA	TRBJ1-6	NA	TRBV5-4	CASSLAYSPLHF
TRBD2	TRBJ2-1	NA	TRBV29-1	CSVEDPVGLAGIKPYNEQFF
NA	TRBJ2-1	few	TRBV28	CASSLATYDEFFSYNEQFF
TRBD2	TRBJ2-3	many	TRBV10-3	CAISAGLGTTDTQYF
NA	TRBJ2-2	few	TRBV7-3	CASSLRAGANTGELFF
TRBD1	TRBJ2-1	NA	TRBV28	CASSPPSTGETFF
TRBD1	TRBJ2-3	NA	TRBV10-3	CAISEQDRTTDTQYF
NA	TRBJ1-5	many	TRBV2	CASRAGHNQPQHF
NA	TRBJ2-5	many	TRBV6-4	CASGGRETQYF
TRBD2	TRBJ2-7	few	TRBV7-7	CASSLVPLAGVKEQYF
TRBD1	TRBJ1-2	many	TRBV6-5	CASSPIPRTGAPNYGYTF
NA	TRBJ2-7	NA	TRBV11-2	CASSPDRKQYF
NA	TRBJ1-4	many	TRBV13	CASSLRETNEKLFF
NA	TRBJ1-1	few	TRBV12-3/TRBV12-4	CASSFPDTEAFF
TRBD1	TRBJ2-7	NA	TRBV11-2	CASSLEGRGSYEQYF
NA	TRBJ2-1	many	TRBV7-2	CASSPYRDLGWNEQFF
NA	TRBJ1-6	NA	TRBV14	CASSQGFSGNSPLHF
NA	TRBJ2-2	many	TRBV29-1	CSVGREANTGELFF
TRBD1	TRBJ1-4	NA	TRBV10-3	CAARGMSEKLFF
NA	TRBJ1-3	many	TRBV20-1	CSASPTVGNTIYF
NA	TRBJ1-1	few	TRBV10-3	CATLRGGQNTEAFF
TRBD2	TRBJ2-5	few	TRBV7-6	CASSLGSGRPPQETQYF
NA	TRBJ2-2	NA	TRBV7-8	CASSSLRIPTGETGELFF
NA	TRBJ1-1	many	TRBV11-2	CASRGRENEAFF
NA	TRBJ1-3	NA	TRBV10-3	CAIRVDGNTIYF
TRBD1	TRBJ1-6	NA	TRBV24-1	CATSDPPDRGPSPLHF
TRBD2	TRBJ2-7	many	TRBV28	CASSSPLLGGGQREQYF
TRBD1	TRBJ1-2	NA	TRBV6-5	CASSTRRGTDGYTF
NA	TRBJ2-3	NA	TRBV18	CASSLEPGADTQYF
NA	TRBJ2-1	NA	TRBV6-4	CASSDGNEQFF
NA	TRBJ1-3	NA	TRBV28	CASSLSALGGNTIYF
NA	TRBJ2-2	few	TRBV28	CASSLVQATRGELFF
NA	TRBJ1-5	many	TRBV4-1	CASSQVTGSYSNQPQHF